One sample yielded the 24 T cell receptor beta chains listed below, sequenced in a study of blood T cell repertoires in COVID-19. Sequencing was performed with immunoSEQ multiplex PCR; in TCRdb, only in-frame clones are kept and a portion is missing. The sample lists tens of thousands of clones; about 90% were seen once. The sequencing sample was made of peripheral blood. These TCRs come from a human donor in a cohort sampled during active COVID-19.

This chain links TRBV10-3 with TRBJ2-5, with 7 bases fitting TRBD1. The CDR3 contains 16 residues. V was pared by 0 bases and J by 5 bases, with 9 bases of the junction left unmatched. CDR1 is ENHRY and CDR2 is SYGVKD in the germline V gene. The CDR3 nucleotides read TGTGCCATCAGTGAGTCGAGTTCGACAGGGTCGGAGACCCAGTACTTC. This codes for CAISESSSTGSETQYF.

The rearrangement joins TRBV7-9 to TRBJ2-1; 7 positions agree with TRBD2. CDR1 and CDR2 (germline): SEHNR, FQNEAQ (reference sequence). Unmatched junction bases numbered 6, after V lost 2 bases and J lost 5 bases. This CDR3 has 15 residues. The CDR3 spells CASSLMASGHNEQFF. The CDR3 bases are TGTGCCAGCAGCTTAATGGCTAGCGGCCACAATGAGCAGTTCTTC.

This chain uses TRBV9 with TRBJ1-3, with D unclear. This CDR3 is 14 amino acids long. Per the germline V gene, CDR1 is SGDLS and CDR2 is YYNGEE. V shed 0 bases and J shed 1 base, with 5 bases lying between them. CDR3 sequence (DNA): TGTGCCAGCAGCGTAGCTACGTCTGGAAACACCATATATTTT. It yields the protein CASSVATSGNTIYF.

V and J are TRBV25-1 and TRBJ2-7; D possibly corresponds to TRBD2 (6 bases). Germline assignment: CDR1 MGHDK and CDR2 SYGVNS. The V end was cut by 3 bases, the J end by 4 bases, with 19 bases between. The CDR3 contains 16 residues. CDR3 sequence: CASSEDPWEVGYEQYF. The CDR3 DNA is TGTGCCAGCAGTGAGGATCCGTGGGAGGTAGGATACGAGCAGTACTTC.

The rearrangement links TRBV19 to TRBJ2-7; 10 bases align to TRBD2. The CDR3 runs to 15 residues. Germline lookup yields CDR1 LNHDA and CDR2 SQIVND (reference sequence). V was pared by 4 bases and J by 4 bases, with 7 bases of the junction left unmatched. CDR3 amino acids: CASSTRTSGGYEQYF. DNA for the CDR3: TGTGCCAGTAGTACCAGGACTAGCGGAGGGTACGAGCAGTACTTC.

As DNA, the CDR3 is TGTGCCAGCAGTTTGCGCGGGAGTATGAACGAGCAGTACTTC. Its translation is CASSLRGSMNEQYF. This chain joins TRBV27 and TRBJ2-7; TRBD2 agrees at 7 bases. Germline V gives CDR1 MNHEY, CDR2 SMNVEV (reference sequence). The length of the CDR3 is 14 residues. V trimming: 3 bases; J trimming: 5 bases; junction bases outside the gene matches: 7.

The CDR3 DNA follows: TGTGCCAGCAGGAGAGGGTCAACTGCCTCCTACGAGCAGTACTTC. Protein sequence: CASRRGSTASYEQYF. The chain uses TRBV27 and TRBJ2-7; D perhaps matches TRBD2 (5 bases). The CDR3 is 15 residues long. Germline assignment: CDR1 MNHEY and CDR2 SMNVEV (reference sequence). Between the trimmed V and J ends, which lost 6 bases and 0 bases, there was a span of 15 bases.

The V gene is TRBV5-4, the J gene TRBJ2-2, with 8 positions matching TRBD1. V lost 4 bases to trimming and J lost 3 bases; unmatched junction nucleotides: 8. Germline V lookup: CDR1 SGHNT, CDR2 YYREEE (reference sequence). The CDR3 spans 16 residues. The CDR3 DNA follows: TGTGCCAGCAGCATAAACAGGGGGTCGGACACCGGGGAGCTGTTTTTT. Translated, it gives CASSINRGSDTGELFF. The variable domain in full, completed from reference TRBV5-4 and TRBJ2-2, reads ETGVTQSPTHLIKTRGQQVTLRCSSQSGHNTVSWYQQALGQGPQFIFQYYREEENGRGNFPPRFSGLQFPNYSSELNVNALELDDSALYLCASSINRGSDTGELFFGEGSRLTVL.

The rearrangement links TRBV2 to TRBJ2-5, with 7 nucleotides matching TRBD2. V trimming: 6 bases; J trimming: 1 base; junction bases outside the gene matches: 2. The germline V gene has CDR1 SNHLY and CDR2 FYNNEI. The CDR3 loop spans 13 amino acids. The CDR3 DNA follows: TGTGCCAGCAGAGCGGGGCCCCAAGAGACCCAGTACTTC. It translates to CASRAGPQETQYF.

The J gene is TRBJ1-6, the V gene TRBV2; 9 bases line up with TRBD1. There are 15 residues in the CDR3. Germline V gene sequence: CDR1 SNHLY, CDR2 FYNNEI. The V segment lost 6 bases and the J segment 6 bases; nucleotides outside the gene matches: 6. The CDR3 DNA reads as TGTGCCAGCAGACAAGGACAGGGGAGTAATTCACCCCTCCACTTT. Translated, it gives CASRQGQGSNSPLHF.

A word on this clone: This CDR3 is also generated by other DNA sequences in the sample. CDR3 bases: TGTGCCAGCAGCCCGCGGACTAGCGGGTACAATGAGCAGTTCTTC. Its translation is CASSPRTSGYNEQFF. The gene calls are TRBV7-2 and TRBJ2-1, with TRBD2 matching 11 bases. The junction had 4 bases not matched to a gene; V was cut back by 5 bases and J by 4 bases. CDR3 length equals 15 residues. CDR1 is SGHTA, CDR2 FQGNSA, per germline.

The chain links TRBV11-2 to TRBJ2-3, with a tentative D call TRBD1 (6 bases). From germline, CDR1 is SGHAT and CDR2 FQNNGV. V shed 6 bases and J shed 2 bases, with 12 bases lying between them. This CDR3 is 14 amino acids long. The CDR3 here is CASSPGQFTDTQYF. CDR3 nucleotides: TGTGCCAGCAGTCCGGGACAATTCACAGATACGCAGTATTTT.

This chain joins TRBV27 and TRBJ2-3, with no clear D. CDR3 size: 13 residues. Trimming took off 1 base at V and 2 bases at J, with 4 bases between the two ends. The V gene's germline CDR1 is MNHEY and CDR2 SMNVEV (reference sequence). The CDR3 nucleotides are TGTGCCAGCAGTTTATTCCTCACAGATACGCAGTATTTT. Amino acid sequence: CASSLFLTDTQYF.

The chain employs TRBV7-8 and TRBJ1-4; a weak D match, TRBD1 (5 bases). V was pared by 1 base and J by 3 bases, with 9 bases between. Germline assignment: CDR1 SGHVS and CDR2 FQNEAQ. The CDR3 has 15 amino acids. As DNA, the CDR3 is TGTGCCAGCAGCTTAGTCGCGGGACCTAATGAAAAACTGTTTTTT. Translating gives CASSLVAGPNEKLFF.

This chain uses TRBV11-2 with TRBJ2-1; weak D call: TRBD2 (5 bases). The germline V gene encodes CDR1 SGHAT and CDR2 FQNNGV. This CDR3 region has 16 residues. V was cut by 1 base and J by 4 bases, with 14 bases left in between. In DNA form, the CDR3 reads TGTGCCAGCAGCTTAGGATCGACTACGACTTACAATGAGCAGTTCTTC. Residues: CASSLGSTTTYNEQFF.

The chain uses TRBV2 and TRBJ2-1, with 11 bases that match TRBD2. The germline gives CDR1 SNHLY, CDR2 FYNNEI. This CDR3 comprises 24 residues. V shed 2 bases and J 1 base; nucleotides not matched to a gene: 25. The CDR3 protein is CASSELNRAGETSGSSNSYNEQFF. CDR3 DNA: TGTGCCAGCAGTGAACTAAACAGAGCGGGTGAAACTAGCGGGAGTTCCAATTCCTACAATGAGCAGTTCTTC. The whole variable domain, filled in from reference TRBV2 and TRBJ2-1, reads EPEVTQTPSHQVTQMGQEVILRCVPISNHLYFYWYRQILGQKVEFLVSFYNNEISEKSEIFDDQFSVERPDGSNFTLKIRSTKLEDSAMYFCASSELNRAGETSGSSNSYNEQFFGPGTRLTVL.

This chain connects TRBV5-1 to TRBJ2-1, with D possibly TRBD1 on 5 matching bases. V lost 4 bases to trimming and J lost 10 bases, with 15 bases between them. Germline V gives CDR1 SGHRS, CDR2 YFSETQ. The CDR3 totals 13 residues. The CDR3 here is CASSNPGRREQFF. CDR3 sequence (DNA): TGCGCCAGCAGCAACCCAGGGCGCAGAGAGCAGTTCTTC.

The chain is built from TRBV6-5 and TRBJ2-2; 8 bases fit TRBD2. The germline V gene has CDR1 MNHEY and CDR2 SVGAGI. V shed 7 bases, J shed 7 bases, and the junction held 8 bases outside the gene matches. There are 14 residues in the CDR3. Here the CDR3 reads CASTKAGASGELFF. The CDR3 coding sequence is TGTGCCAGCACCAAAGCGGGAGCAAGCGGGGAGCTGTTTTTT.

This clone was found once. The J gene is TRBJ2-6, the V gene TRBV27, with TRBD2 matching over 11 bases. CDR1 and CDR2 (germline): MNHEY, SMNVEV (reference sequence). The ends lost 8 bases at V and 1 base at J; junction bases unmatched: 13. This CDR3 has 19 amino acids. The CDR3 is CASRASGRSALSGANVLTF. In nucleotides, the CDR3 is TGTGCCAGCCGAGCTAGCGGGAGGAGTGCTTTATCTGGGGCCAACGTCCTGACTTTC.

The chain links TRBV19 to TRBJ2-3; possible D gene TRBD1, 5 bases. Trimming took 0 bases from V and 1 from J, leaving 14 bases between them. The CDR3 length is 17 residues. Germline V CDR1 and CDR2: LNHDA, SQIVND (reference sequence). This CDR3 reads CASSIDGAGYRTDTQYF. CDR3 sequence (DNA): TGTGCCAGTAGTATAGATGGGGCAGGGTACCGCACAGATACGCAGTATTTT.

This chain connects TRBV2 to TRBJ2-2; TRBD2 matches 7 bases. This CDR3 has 13 residues. V trimming: 8 bases; J trimming: 5 bases; junction bases outside the gene matches: 5. CDR1 and CDR2 (germline): SNHLY, FYNNEI. CDR3 sequence reads: CASVLAPTGELFF. The CDR3 DNA is TGTGCCAGCGTACTAGCGCCAACCGGGGAGCTGTTTTTT.

The chain combines TRBV13 with TRBJ2-7; TRBD2 agrees at 9 bases. The ends lost 2 bases at V and 7 bases at J; junction bases unmatched: 15. Germline CDR1 PRHDT, CDR2 FYEKMQ (reference sequence). The CDR3 is 17 residues long. The CDR3 sequence: CASSLRPGGRAPGEQYF. In nucleotides, the CDR3 is TGTGCCAGCAGCTTACGTCCTGGCGGGAGGGCCCCAGGGGAGCAGTACTTC. The whole variable domain, remainder taken from reference TRBV13 and TRBJ2-7, is AAGVIQSPRHLIKEKRETATLKCYPIPRHDTVYWYQQGPGQDPQFLISFYEKMQSDKGSIPDRFSAQQFSDYHSELNMSSLELGDSALYFCASSLRPGGRAPGEQYFGPGTRLTVT.

V and J are TRBV27 and TRBJ2-5; a possible D gene is TRBD1 (6 bases). V lost 5 bases and J 2 bases, leaving 15 bases between the germline ends. This CDR3 comprises 15 residues. CDR1 and CDR2 (germline): MNHEY, SMNVEV (reference sequence). Here the CDR3 reads CASSPHRVGQETQYF. The CDR3 bases are TGTGCCAGCAGTCCACACAGGGTTGGTCAAGAGACCCAGTACTTC.

The V and J genes are TRBV4-1 and TRBJ2-7, with 8 bases matching TRBD1. J was trimmed by 2 bases and V by 7 bases; bases with no gene match: 10. Looked up from germline, CDR1 is MGHRA and CDR2 is YSYEKL. The CDR3 consists of 15 residues. CDR3 nucleotides: TGCGCCAGCAAGAAGGCGGGGACAGGACCCTACGAGCAGTACTTC. Amino acid sequence: CASKKAGTGPYEQYF.